This T cell receptor beta chain was profiled in a study of T cell responses to AZD1222 COVID-19 vaccine. Germline CDR1 and CDR2: SNHLY and FYNNEI. CDR3 length equals 15 residues. V lost 4 bases and J 0 bases, leaving 10 bases between the germline ends. To note about this clone: Its antigen is unknown.

Profiling relied on immunoSEQ multiplex PCR, and the TCRdb table lists in-frame clones only, not all of them. Altogether tens of thousands of clones are present, 86% being singletons, with the ten largest covering 6.9%. Broader study findings: White British ancestry dominated among donors, who included more females, and clonal diversity was possibly underestimated.

This chain joins TRBV2 and TRBJ1-5; D gene unclear. The sample here was peripheral blood, taken 28 days after the second AZD1222 dose. The receptor was isolated from an adult who received the AZD1222 COVID-19 vaccine. CDR3 DNA sequence: TGTGCCAGCAGTGTAATGGCACATAGCAATCAGCCCCAGCATTTT. Its protein product is CASSVMAHSNQPQHF.